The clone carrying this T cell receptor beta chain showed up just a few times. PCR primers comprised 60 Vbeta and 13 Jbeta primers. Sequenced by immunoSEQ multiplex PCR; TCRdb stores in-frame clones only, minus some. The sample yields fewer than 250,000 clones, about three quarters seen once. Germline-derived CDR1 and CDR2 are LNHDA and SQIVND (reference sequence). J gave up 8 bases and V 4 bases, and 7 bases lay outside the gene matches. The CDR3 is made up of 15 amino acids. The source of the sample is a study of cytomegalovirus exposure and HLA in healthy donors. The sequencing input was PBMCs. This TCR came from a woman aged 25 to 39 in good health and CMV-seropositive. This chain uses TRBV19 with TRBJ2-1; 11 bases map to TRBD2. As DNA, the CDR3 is TGTGCCAGTAGTACCTTAGCGGGAGGGCCCGATGAGCAGTTCTTC. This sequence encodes CASSTLAGGPDEQFF.